This entry lists 10 T cell receptor beta chains sequenced from one sample in a study of long-term antiretroviral therapy in people with HIV. Sequencing relied on immunoSEQ assay v3.0, run at survey level. The protocol was immunoSEQ multiplex PCR, while the TCRdb copy is restricted to in-frame clones and leaves out a portion. The sample has around 15,000 clones; around 89% are singletons. The input for sequencing was unsorted PBMCs, taken 6.9 years after starting antiretroviral therapy. The receptors come from a man between 50 and 59 years old with HIV.

A single count supports this clone. The V call is TRBV5-8, the J call TRBJ2-7, with D unclear. Looked up from germline, CDR1 is SGHTS and CDR2 is YDEGEE. The CDR3 length is 11 residues. V was clipped by 4 bases and J by 4 bases, with 6 bases between them. CDR3 sequence reads: CASSPFYEQYF. CDR3 bases: TGTGCCAGCAGCCCTTTTTACGAGCAGTACTTC.

The J gene is TRBJ2-1, the V gene TRBV7-2; D gene unclear. The germline V gene encodes CDR1 SGHTA and CDR2 FQGNSA. CDR3 length: 8 residues. With 7 bases removed from V and 10 bases from J, the gap between germline ends came to 2 bases. CDR3 in DNA: TGTGCCAGCACCGAGCAGTTCTTC. It translates to CASTEQFF.

The chain combines TRBV7-2 with TRBJ1-5, with a possible D match to TRBD1 (6 bases). The CDR3 is made up of 13 amino acids. The V end was cut by 3 bases, the J end by 6 bases, with 9 bases between. The germline CDR1 and CDR2 sequences are SGHTA and FQGNSA. The CDR3 region has the DNA TGTGCCAGCAGCTTTCAGGGGACTCAGCCCCAGCATTTT. Translating it yields CASSFQGTQPQHF. Using reference TRBV7-2 and TRBJ1-5 for the parts outside the CDR3, the full variable domain is GAGVSQSPSNKVTEKGKDVELRCDPISGHTALYWYRQSLGQGLEFLIYFQGNSAPDKSGLPSDRFSAERTGGSVSTLTIQRTQQEDSAVYLCASSFQGTQPQHFGDGTRLSIL.

The chain links TRBV5-1 to TRBJ1-2; a weak D match, TRBD1 (6 bases). V lost 4 bases to trimming and J lost 4 bases, with 11 bases between them. Germline loops: CDR1 SGHRS, CDR2 YFSETQ. The CDR3 loop spans 13 amino acids. The CDR3 spells CASSEETGYGYTF. The CDR3 region has the DNA TGCGCCAGCAGCGAGGAGACAGGCTATGGCTACACCTTC.

This rearrangement joins TRBV5-4 to TRBJ2-5; 13 bases are shared with TRBD2. Germline values: CDR1 SGHNT, CDR2 YYREEE (reference sequence). This CDR3 is 17 amino acids long. The ends lost 4 bases at V and 5 bases at J; junction bases unmatched: 11. This CDR3 is CASSLPGLAGLRETQYF. Written as DNA, the CDR3 is TGTGCCAGCAGCCTACCGGGACTAGCGGGATTACGGGAGACCCAGTACTTC.

The CDR3 DNA reads TGTGCCAGCAGTTCCGTATTGAGCTGGGAACCCGGATACATTCAGTACTTC. Its protein is CASSSVLSWEPGYIQYF. V gene TRBV27 combines with J gene TRBJ2-4, with D unresolved. Deletions cut 4 bases from V and 8 bases from J, with 24 bases between. The CDR3 length is 17 residues. Germline CDR1 is MNHEY and CDR2 is SMNVEV (reference sequence).

This clone was observed a few times. The chain uses TRBV28 and TRBJ2-3; TRBD1 is a possible D gene (5 bases). The ends were cut back, 4 bases at V and 9 bases at J, with 17 bases in the middle. CDR1 is MDHEN, CDR2 SYDVKM, per germline. CDR3 length: 14 amino acids. CDR3 DNA sequence: TGTGCCAGCAGTTCCTCGCCGACAGCACCAACGCAGTATTTT. It encodes CASSSSPTAPTQYF.

The genes are TRBV4-3 and TRBJ1-5; no reliable D call. CDR3 length equals 13 residues. Per the germline V gene, CDR1 is LGHNA and CDR2 is YSLEER. Trimming removed 2 bases at V and 5 bases at J, with 7 bases between. The CDR3 DNA reads as TGCGCCAGCAGCCAAACCAGGTATCAGCCCCAGCATTTT. Translated, it gives CASSQTRYQPQHF.

The chain carries TRBV5-1 and TRBJ2-3, with D perhaps matching TRBD2 (5 bases). CDR3 length: 13 residues. Trimming removed 1 base from V and 4 bases from J, with 7 bases in between. Germline assignment: CDR1 SGHRS and CDR2 YFSETQ. The CDR3 sequence is CASSLTSPDTQYF. For the CDR3, the DNA is TGCGCCAGCAGCTTGACTAGTCCAGATACGCAGTATTTT.

The gene calls are TRBV7-2 and TRBJ2-5; the match to TRBD1 covers 7 bases. CDR1 is SGHTA and CDR2 is FQGNSA in the germline V gene. This CDR3 is 13 amino acids long. The J segment lost 5 bases and the V segment lost 5 bases, leaving 5 bases of the junction unmatched. For the CDR3, the DNA is TGTGCCAGCAGCCAAGGGACAGTGGAGACCCAGTACTTC. It is translated as CASSQGTVETQYF.